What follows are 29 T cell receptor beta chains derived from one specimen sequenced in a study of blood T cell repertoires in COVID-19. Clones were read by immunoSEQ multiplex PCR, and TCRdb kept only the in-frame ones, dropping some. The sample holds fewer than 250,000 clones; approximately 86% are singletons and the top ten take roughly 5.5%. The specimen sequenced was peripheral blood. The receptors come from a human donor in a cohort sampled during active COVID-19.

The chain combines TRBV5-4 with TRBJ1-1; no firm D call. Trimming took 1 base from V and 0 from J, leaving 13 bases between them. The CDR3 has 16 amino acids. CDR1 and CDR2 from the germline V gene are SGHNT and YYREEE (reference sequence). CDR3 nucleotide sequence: TGTGCCAGCAGCTTGAATCCTTCTTCTTTGAACACTGAAGCTTTCTTT. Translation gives CASSLNPSSLNTEAFF.

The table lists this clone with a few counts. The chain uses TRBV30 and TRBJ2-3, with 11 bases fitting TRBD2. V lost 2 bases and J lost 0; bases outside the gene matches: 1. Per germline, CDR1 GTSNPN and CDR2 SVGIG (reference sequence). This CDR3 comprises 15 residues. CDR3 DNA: TGTGCCTGGAGTCGACTAGCGGGGAGCACAGATACGCAGTATTTT. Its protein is CAWSRLAGSTDTQYF.

The CDR3 loop is CASSLIGERGGAFF. The DNA for the CDR3 is TGCGCCAGCAGCTTGATAGGGGAAAGAGGTGGAGCTTTCTTT. The chain has TRBV5-1 and TRBJ1-1; D is possibly TRBD1 (5 bases). V lost 1 base, J lost 10 bases, and 17 bases lay in between. The CDR3 length is 14 residues. Germline values: CDR1 SGHRS, CDR2 YFSETQ.

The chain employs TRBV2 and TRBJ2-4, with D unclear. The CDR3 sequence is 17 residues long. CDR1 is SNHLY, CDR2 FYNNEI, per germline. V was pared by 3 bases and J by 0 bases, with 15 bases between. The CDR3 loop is CASSDRSGSLAKNIQYF. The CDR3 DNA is TGTGCCAGCAGTGATCGATCGGGTTCGTTAGCCAAAAACATTCAGTACTTC.

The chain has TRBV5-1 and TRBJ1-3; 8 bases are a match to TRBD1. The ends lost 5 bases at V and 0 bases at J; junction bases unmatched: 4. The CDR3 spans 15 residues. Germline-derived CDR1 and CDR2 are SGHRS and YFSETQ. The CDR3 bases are TGCGCCAGCAGTCCAGGGACAGGCTCTGGAAACACCATATATTTT. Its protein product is CASSPGTGSGNTIYF.

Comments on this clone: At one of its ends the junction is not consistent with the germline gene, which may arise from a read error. CDR3 coding DNA: TGTGCCAGCAGTCCGAACATTGAAGCTTTCTTT. Amino acid sequence: CASSPNIEAFF. The rearrangement uses TRBV12-3 or TRBV12-4 and TRBJ1-1; D uncertain. This CDR3 region has 11 residues.

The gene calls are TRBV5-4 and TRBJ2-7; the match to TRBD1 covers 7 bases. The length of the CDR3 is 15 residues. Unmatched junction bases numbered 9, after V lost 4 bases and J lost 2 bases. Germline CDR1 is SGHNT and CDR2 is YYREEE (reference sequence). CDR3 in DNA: TGTGCCAGCAGCGCTTCCGGGACAGCCCCCTACGAGCAGTACTTC. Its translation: CASSASGTAPYEQYF.

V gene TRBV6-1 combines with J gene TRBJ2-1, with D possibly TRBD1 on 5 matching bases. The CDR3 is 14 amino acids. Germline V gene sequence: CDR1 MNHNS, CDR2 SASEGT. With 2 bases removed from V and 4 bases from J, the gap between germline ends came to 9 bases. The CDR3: CASSEMDKYNEQFF. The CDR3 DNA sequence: TGTGCCAGCAGTGAAATGGACAAGTACAATGAGCAGTTCTTC.

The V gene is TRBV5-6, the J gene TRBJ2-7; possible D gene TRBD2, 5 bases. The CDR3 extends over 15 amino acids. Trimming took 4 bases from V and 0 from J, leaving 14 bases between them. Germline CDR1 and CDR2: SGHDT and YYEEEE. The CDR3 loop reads CASSPTGVSSYEQYF. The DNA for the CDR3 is TGTGCCAGCAGCCCCACCGGGGTGAGCTCCTACGAGCAGTACTTC.

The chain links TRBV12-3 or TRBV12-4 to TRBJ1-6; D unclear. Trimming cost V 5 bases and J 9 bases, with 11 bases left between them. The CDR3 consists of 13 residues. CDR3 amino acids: CASSPGVGSPLHF. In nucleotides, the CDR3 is TGTGCCAGCAGTCCCGGGGTTGGTTCACCCCTCCACTTT.

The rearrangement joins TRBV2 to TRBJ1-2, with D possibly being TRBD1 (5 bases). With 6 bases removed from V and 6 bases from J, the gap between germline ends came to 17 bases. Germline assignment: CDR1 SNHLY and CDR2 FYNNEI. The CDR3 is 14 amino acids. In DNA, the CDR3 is TGTGCCAGCAGCCCCCGACAGTCCCTACATGGCTACACCTTC. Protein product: CASSPRQSLHGYTF.

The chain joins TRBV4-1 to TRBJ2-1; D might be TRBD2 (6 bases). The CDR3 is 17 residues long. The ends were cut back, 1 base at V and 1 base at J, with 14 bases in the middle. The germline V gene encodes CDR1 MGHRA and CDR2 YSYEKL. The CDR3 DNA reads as TGCGCCAGCAGCCAAGGGTTGGGGCGGGGATCCTACAATGAGCAGTTCTTC. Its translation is CASSQGLGRGSYNEQFF.

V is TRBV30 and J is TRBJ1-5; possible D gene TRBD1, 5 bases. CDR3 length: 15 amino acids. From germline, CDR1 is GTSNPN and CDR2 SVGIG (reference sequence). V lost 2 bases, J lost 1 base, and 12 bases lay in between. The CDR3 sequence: CAWSRGFLSNQPQHF. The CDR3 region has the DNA TGTGCCTGGAGTAGGGGATTTTTAAGCAATCAGCCCCAGCATTTT. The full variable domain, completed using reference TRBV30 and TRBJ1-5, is SQTIHQWPATLVQPVGSPLSLECTVEGTSNPNLYWYRQAAGRGLQLLFYSVGIGQISSEVPQNLSASRPQDRQFILSSKKLLLSDSGFYLCAWSRGFLSNQPQHFGDGTRLSIL.

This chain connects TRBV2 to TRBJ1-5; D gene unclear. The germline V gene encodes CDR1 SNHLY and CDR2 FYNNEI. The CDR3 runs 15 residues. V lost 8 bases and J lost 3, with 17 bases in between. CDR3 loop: CASAGDTPTNQPQHF. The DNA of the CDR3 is TGTGCCAGCGCGGGAGACACCCCCACCAATCAGCCCCAGCATTTT.

CDR3 in amino acids: CATSTYEGAGGYTF. The DNA of the CDR3 is TGTGCCACCAGCACATATGAGGGGGCTGGAGGCTACACCTTC. This sequence joins TRBV15 and TRBJ1-2; 7 nucleotides agree with TRBD1. The V gene's germline CDR1 is LNHNV and CDR2 YYDKDF (reference sequence). Trimming removed 4 bases from V and 8 bases from J; junction bases left unmatched: 10. The CDR3 is 14 amino acids.

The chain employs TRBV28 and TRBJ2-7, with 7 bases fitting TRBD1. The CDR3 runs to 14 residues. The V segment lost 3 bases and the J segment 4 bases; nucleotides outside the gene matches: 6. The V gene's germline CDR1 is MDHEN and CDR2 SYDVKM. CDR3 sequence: CASSFSGGRYEQYF. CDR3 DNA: TGTGCCAGCAGTTTCTCAGGGGGTCGGTACGAGCAGTACTTC.

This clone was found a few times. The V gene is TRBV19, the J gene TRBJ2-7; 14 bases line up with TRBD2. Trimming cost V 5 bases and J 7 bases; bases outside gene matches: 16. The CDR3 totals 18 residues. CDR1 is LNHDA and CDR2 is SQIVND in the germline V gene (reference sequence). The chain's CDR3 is CASSFSRSGLAGAGEQYF. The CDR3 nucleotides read TGTGCCAGTAGTTTCTCGAGGTCGGGACTAGCGGGAGCAGGAGAGCAGTACTTC.

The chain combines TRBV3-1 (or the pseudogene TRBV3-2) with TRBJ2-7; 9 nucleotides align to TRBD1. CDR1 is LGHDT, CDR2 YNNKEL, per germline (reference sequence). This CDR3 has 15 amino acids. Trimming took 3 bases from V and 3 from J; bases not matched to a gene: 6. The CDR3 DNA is TGTGCCAGCAGCCAGGCGGGACAGGGATTCTACGAGCAGTACTTC. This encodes CASSQAGQGFYEQYF.

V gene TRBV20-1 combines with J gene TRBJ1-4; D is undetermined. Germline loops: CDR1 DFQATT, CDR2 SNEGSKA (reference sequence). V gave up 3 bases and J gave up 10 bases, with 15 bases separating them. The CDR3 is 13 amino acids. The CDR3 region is CSASSEPPAKLFF. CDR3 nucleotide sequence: TGCAGTGCTAGTTCCGAGCCCCCCGCAAAACTGTTTTTT.

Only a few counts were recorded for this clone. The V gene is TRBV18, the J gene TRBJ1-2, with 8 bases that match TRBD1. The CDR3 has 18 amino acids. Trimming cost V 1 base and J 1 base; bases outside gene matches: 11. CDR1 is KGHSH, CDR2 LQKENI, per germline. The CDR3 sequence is CASSPRSPGTGINYGYTF. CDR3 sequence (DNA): TGTGCCAGCTCACCACGCAGCCCCGGGACAGGCATTAACTATGGCTACACCTTC.

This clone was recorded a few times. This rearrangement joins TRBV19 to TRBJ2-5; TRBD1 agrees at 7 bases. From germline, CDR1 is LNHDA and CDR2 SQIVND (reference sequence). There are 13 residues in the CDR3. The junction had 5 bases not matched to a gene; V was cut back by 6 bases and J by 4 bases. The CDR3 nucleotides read TGTGCCAGTAGCCCCAGGGGGACAGAGACCCAGTACTTC. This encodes CASSPRGTETQYF. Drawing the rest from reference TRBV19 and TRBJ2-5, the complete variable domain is DGGITQSPKYLFRKEGQNVTLSCEQNLNHDAMYWYRQDPGQGLRLIYYSQIVNDFQKGDIAEGYSVSREKKESFPLTVTSAQKNPTAFYLCASSPRGTETQYFGPGTRLLVL.

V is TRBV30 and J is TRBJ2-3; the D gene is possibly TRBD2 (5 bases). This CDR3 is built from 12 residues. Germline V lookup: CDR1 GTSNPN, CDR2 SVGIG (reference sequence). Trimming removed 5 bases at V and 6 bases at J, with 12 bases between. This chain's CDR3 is CAWAIQRDTQYF. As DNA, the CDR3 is TGTGCCTGGGCGATCCAGCGGGATACGCAGTATTTT.

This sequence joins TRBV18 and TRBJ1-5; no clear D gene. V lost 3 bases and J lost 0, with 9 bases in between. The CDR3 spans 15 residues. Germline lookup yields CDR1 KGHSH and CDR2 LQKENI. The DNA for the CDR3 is TGTGCCAGCTCACCTTTTGGAGATAGCAATCAGCCCCAGCATTTT. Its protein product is CASSPFGDSNQPQHF.

The CDR3 loop is CASSSLTSGRASETQYF. The CDR3 region has the DNA TGTGCCAGCAGCTCCTTGACTAGCGGGAGGGCCAGTGAGACCCAGTACTTC. The chain employs TRBV5-5 and TRBJ2-5; TRBD2 aligns across 14 bases. The germline gives CDR1 SGHKS, CDR2 YYEKEE (reference sequence). There are 17 residues in the CDR3. V shed 3 bases, J shed 5 bases, and the junction held 9 bases outside the gene matches.

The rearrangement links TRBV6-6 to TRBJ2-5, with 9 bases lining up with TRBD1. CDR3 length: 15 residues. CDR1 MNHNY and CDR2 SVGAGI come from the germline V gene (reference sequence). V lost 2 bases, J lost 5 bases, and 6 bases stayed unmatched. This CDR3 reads CASSYAGTGRETQYF. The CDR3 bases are TGTGCCAGCAGTTACGCCGGGACAGGGAGGGAGACCCAGTACTTC.

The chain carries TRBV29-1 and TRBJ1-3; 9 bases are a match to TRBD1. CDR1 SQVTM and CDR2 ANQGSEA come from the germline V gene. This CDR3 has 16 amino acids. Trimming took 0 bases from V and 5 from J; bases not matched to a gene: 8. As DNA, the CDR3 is TGCAGCGTTGAAGATGTGGACAGGGGAGGGAGAAACACCATATATTTT. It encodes CSVEDVDRGGRNTIYF.

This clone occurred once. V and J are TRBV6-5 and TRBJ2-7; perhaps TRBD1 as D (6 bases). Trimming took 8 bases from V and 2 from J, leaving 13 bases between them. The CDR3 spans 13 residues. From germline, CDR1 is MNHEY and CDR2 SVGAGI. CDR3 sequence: CASGDILAYEQYF. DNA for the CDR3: TGTGCCAGCGGGGACATACTTGCCTACGAGCAGTACTTC.

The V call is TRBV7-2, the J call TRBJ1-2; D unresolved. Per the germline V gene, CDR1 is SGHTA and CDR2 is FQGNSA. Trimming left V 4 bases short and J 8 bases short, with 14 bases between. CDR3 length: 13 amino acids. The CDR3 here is CASSSREAGGYTF. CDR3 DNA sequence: TGTGCCAGCAGCTCCCGGGAAGCTGGCGGCTACACCTTC.

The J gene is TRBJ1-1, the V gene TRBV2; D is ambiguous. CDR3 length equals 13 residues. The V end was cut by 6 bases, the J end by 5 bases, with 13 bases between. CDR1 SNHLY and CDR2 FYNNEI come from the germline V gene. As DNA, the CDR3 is TGTGCCAGCAGGTACAGCACTTTGACTGAAGCTTTCTTT. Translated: CASRYSTLTEAFF.